This T cell receptor (beta chain) was sequenced during a study of T cell responses to AZD1222 COVID-19 vaccine. V lost 4 bases and J 8 bases, leaving 21 bases between the germline ends. Germline V CDR1 and CDR2: SGHRS, YFSETQ. The CDR3 loop spans 15 amino acids. Profiled with immunoSEQ multiplex PCR; TCRdb holds only in-frame clones, not every one. The sample has approximately 120,000 clones; about 87% are singletons. A word on this clone: What it binds is unknown.

Study-wide findings and caveats: Unmutated variant regions reportedly attract nearly half of all spike-specific TCRs.

The chain couples TRBV5-1 to TRBJ1-1; D might be TRBD1 (5 bases). The clonotype originates from an adult in good health. This sample comprised peripheral blood, obtained on day 0 of AZD1222 vaccination. Here the CDR3 reads CASSRGTAGVEEAFF. In DNA form, the CDR3 reads TGCGCCAGCAGCCGAGGCACCGCGGGGGTGGAAGAAGCTTTCTTT. Using reference TRBV5-1 and TRBJ1-1 for the parts outside the CDR3, the full variable domain is KAGVTQTPRYLIKTRGQQVTLSCSPISGHRSVSWYQQTPGQGLQFLFEYFSETQRNKGNFPGRFSGRQFSNSRSEMNVSTLELGDSALYLCASSRGTAGVEEAFFGQGTRLTVV.